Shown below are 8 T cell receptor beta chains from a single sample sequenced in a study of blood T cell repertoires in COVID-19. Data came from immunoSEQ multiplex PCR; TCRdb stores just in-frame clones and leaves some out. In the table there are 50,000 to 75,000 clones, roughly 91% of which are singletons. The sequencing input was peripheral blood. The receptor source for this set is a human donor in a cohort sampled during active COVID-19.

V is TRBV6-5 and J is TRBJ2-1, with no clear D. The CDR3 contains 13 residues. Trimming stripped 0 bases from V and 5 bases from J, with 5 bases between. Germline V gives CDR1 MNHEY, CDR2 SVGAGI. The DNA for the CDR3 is TGTGCCAGCAGTTACTCGGGCGACAATGAGCAGTTCTTC. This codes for CASSYSGDNEQFF.

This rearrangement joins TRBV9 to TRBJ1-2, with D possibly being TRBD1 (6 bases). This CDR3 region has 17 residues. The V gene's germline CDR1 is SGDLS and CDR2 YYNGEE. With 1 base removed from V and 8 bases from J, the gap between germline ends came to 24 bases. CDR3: CASSVPANQRGAGGYTF. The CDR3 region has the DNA TGTGCCAGCAGCGTACCTGCCAACCAGCGGGGGGCCGGAGGCTACACCTTC.

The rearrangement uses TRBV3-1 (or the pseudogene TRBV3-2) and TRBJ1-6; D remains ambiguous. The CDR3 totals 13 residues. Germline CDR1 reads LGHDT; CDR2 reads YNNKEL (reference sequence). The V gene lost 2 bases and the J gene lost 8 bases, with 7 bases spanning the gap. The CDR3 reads CASSQNPDSPLHF. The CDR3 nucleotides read TGTGCCAGCAGCCAAAATCCCGATTCACCCCTCCACTTT.

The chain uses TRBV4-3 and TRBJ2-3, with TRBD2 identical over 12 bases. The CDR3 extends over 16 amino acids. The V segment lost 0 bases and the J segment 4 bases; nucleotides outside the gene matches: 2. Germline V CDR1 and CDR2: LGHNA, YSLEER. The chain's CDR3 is CASSQETSGGADTQYF. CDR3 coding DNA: TGCGCCAGCAGCCAAGAGACTAGCGGGGGCGCAGATACGCAGTATTTT.

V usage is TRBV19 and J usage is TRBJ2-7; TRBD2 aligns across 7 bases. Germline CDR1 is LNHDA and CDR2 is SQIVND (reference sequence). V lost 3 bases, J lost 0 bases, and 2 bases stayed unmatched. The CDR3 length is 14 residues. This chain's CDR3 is CASSISSGSYEQYF. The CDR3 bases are TGTGCCAGTAGTATTTCTAGCGGCTCCTACGAGCAGTACTTC.

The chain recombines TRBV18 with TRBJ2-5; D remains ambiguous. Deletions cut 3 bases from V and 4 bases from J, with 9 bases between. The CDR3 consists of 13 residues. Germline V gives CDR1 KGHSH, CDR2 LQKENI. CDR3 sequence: CASSPAGGETQYF. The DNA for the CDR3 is TGTGCCAGCTCACCGGCCGGCGGAGAGACCCAGTACTTC.

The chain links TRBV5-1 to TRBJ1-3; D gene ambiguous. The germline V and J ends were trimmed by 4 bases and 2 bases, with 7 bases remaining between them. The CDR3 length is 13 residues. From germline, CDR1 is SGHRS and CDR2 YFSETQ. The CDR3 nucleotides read TGCGCCAGCAGCCTTGAGCCTGGAAACACCATATATTTT. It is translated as CASSLEPGNTIYF.

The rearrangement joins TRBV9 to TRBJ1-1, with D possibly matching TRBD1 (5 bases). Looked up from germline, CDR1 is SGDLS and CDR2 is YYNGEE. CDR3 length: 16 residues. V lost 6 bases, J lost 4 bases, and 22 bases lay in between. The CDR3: CASNYKGIVVCTEAFF. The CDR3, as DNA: TGTGCCAGCAACTATAAGGGGATAGTGGTATGCACTGAAGCTTTCTTT.